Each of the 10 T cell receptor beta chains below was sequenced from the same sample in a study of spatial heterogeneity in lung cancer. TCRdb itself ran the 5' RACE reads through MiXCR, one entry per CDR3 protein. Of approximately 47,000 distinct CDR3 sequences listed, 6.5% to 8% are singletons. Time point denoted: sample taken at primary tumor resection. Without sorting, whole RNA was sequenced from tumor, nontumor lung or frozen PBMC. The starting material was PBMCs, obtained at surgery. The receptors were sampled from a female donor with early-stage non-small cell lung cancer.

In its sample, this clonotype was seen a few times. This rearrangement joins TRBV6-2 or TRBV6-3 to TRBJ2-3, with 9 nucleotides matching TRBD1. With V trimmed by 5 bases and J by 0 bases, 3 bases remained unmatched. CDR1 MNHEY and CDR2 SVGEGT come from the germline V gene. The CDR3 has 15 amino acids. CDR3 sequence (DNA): TGTGCCAGCAGTAGGACAGGGGTGAGCACAGATACGCAGTATTTT. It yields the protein CASSRTGVSTDTQYF.

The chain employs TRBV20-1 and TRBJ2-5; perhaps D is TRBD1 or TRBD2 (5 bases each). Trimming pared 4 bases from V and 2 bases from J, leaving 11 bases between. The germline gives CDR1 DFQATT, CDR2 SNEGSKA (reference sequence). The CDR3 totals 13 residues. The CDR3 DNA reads TGCAGTGCTACGGGGACCCTACAAGAGACCCAGTACTTC. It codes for CSATGTLQETQYF.

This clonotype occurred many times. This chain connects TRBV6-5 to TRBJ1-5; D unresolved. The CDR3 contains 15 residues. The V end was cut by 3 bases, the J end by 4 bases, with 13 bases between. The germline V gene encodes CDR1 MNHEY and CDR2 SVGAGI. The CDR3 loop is CASSYSGPGNQPQHF. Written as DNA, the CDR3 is TGTGCCAGCAGTTATAGTGGTCCGGGTAATCAGCCCCAGCATTTT.

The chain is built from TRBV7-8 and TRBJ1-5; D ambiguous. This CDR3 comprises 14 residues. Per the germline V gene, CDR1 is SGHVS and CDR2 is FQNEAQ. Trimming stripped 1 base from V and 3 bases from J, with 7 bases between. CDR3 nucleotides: TGTGCCAGCAGCTTAGGTGGTTACAATCAGCCCCAGCATTTT. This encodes CASSLGGYNQPQHF. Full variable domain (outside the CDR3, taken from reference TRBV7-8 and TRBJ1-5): GAGVSQSPRYKVAKRGQDVALRCDPISGHVSLFWYQQALGQGPEFLTYFQNEAQLDKSGLPSDRFFAERPEGSVSTLKIQRTQQEDSAVYLCASSLGGYNQPQHFGDGTRLSIL.

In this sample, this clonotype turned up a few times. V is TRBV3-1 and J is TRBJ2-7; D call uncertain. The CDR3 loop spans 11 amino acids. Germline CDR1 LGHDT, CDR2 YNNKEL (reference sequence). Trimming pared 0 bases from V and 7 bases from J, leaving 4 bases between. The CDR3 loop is CASSQDNEQYF. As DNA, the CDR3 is TGTGCCAGCAGCCAAGACAATGAGCAGTACTTC.

The CDR3 is CASSLMGTAPQETQYF. CDR3 nucleotide sequence: TGTGCCAGCAGCTTAATGGGGACGGCGCCTCAAGAGACCCAGTACTTC. This sequence joins TRBV7-8 and TRBJ2-5; D assignment may be TRBD1 or TRBD2 (5 bases each). The CDR3 has 16 residues. V was pared by 2 bases and J by 2 bases, with 15 bases between. CDR1 SGHVS and CDR2 FQNEAQ come from the germline V gene.

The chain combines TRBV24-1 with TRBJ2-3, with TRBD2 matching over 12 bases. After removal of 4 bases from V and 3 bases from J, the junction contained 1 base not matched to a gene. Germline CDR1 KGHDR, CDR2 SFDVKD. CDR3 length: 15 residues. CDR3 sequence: CATSETSGGTDTQYF. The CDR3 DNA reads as TGTGCCACCAGTGAGACTAGCGGGGGTACAGATACGCAGTATTTT.

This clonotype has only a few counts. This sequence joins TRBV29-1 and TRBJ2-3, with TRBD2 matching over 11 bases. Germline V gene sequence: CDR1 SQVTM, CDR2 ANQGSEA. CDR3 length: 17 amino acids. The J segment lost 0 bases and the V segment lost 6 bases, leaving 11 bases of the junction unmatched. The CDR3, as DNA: TGCAGCGTCCGAGGGACTAGCGGTCTTTATAGCACAGATACGCAGTATTTT. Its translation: CSVRGTSGLYSTDTQYF.

The DNA for the CDR3 is TGCGCCAGCAGCCAAGACTCAGGGGGCTTGGGTCAGCCCCAGCATTTT. Encoded protein: CASSQDSGGLGQPQHF. The chain uses TRBV4-3 and TRBJ1-5, with 8 bases fitting TRBD1. Germline CDR1 is LGHNA and CDR2 is YSLEER. The junction had 7 bases not matched to a gene; V was cut back by 0 bases and J by 6 bases. This CDR3 has 16 amino acids.

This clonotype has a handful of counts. The CDR3 spells CASSETGGIQETQYF. The CDR3 coding sequence is TGTGCCAGCAGTGAAACAGGGGGCATACAAGAGACCCAGTACTTC. This chain links TRBV25-1 with TRBJ2-5; 9 nucleotides match TRBD1. J was trimmed by 2 bases and V by 2 bases; bases with no gene match: 3. Germline CDR1 and CDR2: MGHDK and SYGVNS. This CDR3 has 15 residues. Drawing the rest from reference TRBV25-1 and TRBJ2-5, the complete variable domain is EADIYQTPRYLVIGTGKKITLECSQTMGHDKMYWYQQDPGMELHLIHYSYGVNSTEKGDLSSESTVSRIRTEHFPLTLESARPSHTSQYLCASSETGGIQETQYFGPGTRLLVL.